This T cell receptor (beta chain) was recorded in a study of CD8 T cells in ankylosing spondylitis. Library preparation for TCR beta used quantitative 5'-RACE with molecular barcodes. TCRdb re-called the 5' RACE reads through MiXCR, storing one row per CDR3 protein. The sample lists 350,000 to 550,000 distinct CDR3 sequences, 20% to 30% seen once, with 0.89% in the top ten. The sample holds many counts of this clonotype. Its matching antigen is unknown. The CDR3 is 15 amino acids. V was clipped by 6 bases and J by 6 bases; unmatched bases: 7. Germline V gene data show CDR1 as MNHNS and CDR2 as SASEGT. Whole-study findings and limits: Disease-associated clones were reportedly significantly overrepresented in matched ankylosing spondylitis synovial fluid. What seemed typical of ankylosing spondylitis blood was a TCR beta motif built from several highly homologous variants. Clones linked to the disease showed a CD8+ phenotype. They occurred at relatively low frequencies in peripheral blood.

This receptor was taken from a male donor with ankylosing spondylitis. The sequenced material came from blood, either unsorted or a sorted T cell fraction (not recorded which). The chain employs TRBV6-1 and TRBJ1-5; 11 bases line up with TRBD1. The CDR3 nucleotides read TGTGCCAGCAGATTCCGGGACAGGGGGTTTCAGCCCCAGCATTTT. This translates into CASRFRDRGFQPQHF.